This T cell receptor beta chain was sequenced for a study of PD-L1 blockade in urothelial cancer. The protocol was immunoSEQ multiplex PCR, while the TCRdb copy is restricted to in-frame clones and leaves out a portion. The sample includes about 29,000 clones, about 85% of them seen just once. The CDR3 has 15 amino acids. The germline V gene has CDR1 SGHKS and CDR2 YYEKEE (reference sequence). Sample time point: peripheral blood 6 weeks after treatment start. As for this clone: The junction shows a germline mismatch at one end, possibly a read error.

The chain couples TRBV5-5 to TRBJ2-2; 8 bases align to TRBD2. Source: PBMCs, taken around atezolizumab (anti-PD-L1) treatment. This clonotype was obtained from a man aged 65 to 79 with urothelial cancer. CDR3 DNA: TGTGCCAGCAGTTATCGTAGCGGGGCAACCGAGGAGCTGTTTTTT. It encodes CASSYRSGATEELFF.